The clone carrying this T cell receptor (beta chain) turned up a few times. Antigen: not known. TCRdb called the RT-PCR reads again in MiXCR, with one record for every CDR3 protein. The table lists hundreds of thousands of distinct CDR3 sequences, roughly 14% of them singletons. The sample is drawn from a study of response to subunit inactivated influenza vaccine. General study results and limits: The authors suggested that every seasonal influenza vaccination recruits few new T cells.

CDR1 and CDR2 from the germline V gene are SGHRS and YFSETQ. The V end was cut by 3 bases, the J end by 5 bases, with 10 bases between. This CDR3 region has 13 residues. This TCR was sampled from a man aged 50 to 59 who received an inactivated influenza vaccine. Sample: PBMCs from blood, taken roughly 12 days after vaccination. This sequence joins TRBV5-1 and TRBJ2-3, with D possibly TRBD2 on 6 matching bases. The CDR3 nucleotides are TGCGCCAGCAGCTGGGGGGAACTAGATACGCAGTATTTT. Encoded protein: CASSWGELDTQYF.